These T cell receptor beta chains were read from a single sample in a study of CD8+ T cells in alopecia areata. Clones were sequenced by immunoSEQ multiplex PCR, and TCRdb holds only the in-frame ones, with some missing. The sample shows about 220,000 clones, around three fifths of them seen only once. Sequenced here: CD4+ T cells sorted from blood, sampled at week 4, from a patient treated with tofacitinib. These receptors came from a human donor with alopecia areata. CDR3s include the opening cysteine and the closing phenylalanine or tryptophan. The D gene is left open where the match is weak. Clone size appears in some rows only: once, few, many, or a class for an expanded clone.

clone_size j_call d_call v_call cdr3_aa cdr3_nt
- TRBJ1-4 - TRBV14 CASSHTPILGKLFF TGTGCCAGCAGCCATACCCCTATCTTGGGAAAACTGTTTTTT
- TRBJ2-5 - TRBV5-6 CASSLARRGRETQYF TGTGCCAGCAGCTTGGCCCGGAGAGGGAGAGAGACCCAGTACTTC
- TRBJ1-2 - TRBV11-2 CASSLELGLYGYTF TGTGCCAGCAGCTTAGAACTGGGACTCTATGGCTACACCTTC
few TRBJ2-6 - TRBV30 CACPRGSGFYSGANVLTF TGTGCCTGCCCGAGAGGGTCAGGGTTTTACTCTGGGGCCAACGTCCTGACTTTC
few TRBJ2-2 TRBD2 TRBV7-2 CASSSGLVTGELFF TGTGCCAGCAGCTCCGGACTAGTAACCGGGGAGCTGTTTTTT
- TRBJ1-5 - TRBV30 CAWSVLHSNQPQHF TGTGCCTGGAGTGTATTACATAGCAATCAGCCCCAGCATTTT
many TRBJ1-2 - TRBV27 CARLNGKRANYGYTF TGTGCCAGACTTAACGGGAAGCGGGCTAACTATGGCTACACCTTC
few TRBJ2-3 - TRBV9 CASSVAGTTDTQYF TGTGCCAGCAGCGTAGCTGGGACCACAGATACGCAGTATTTT
- TRBJ2-7 TRBD2 TRBV29-1 CSVSWGGSGYEQYF TGCAGCGTCTCCTGGGGGGGATCGGGTTACGAGCAGTACTTC
few TRBJ2-1 TRBD1 TRBV25-1 CASSETRQGTYNEQFF TGTGCCAGCAGTGAAACTAGACAGGGTACCTACAATGAGCAGTTCTTC
once TRBJ2-5 - TRBV2 CASSGGNFQETQYF TGTGCCAGCAGTGGTGGGAATTTCCAAGAGACCCAGTACTTC
- TRBJ1-1 - TRBV23-1 CASSQVRVSGLEAFF TGCGCCAGCAGTCAAGTTCGGGTGTCAGGATTGGAAGCTTTCTTT
- TRBJ1-5 - TRBV29-1 CSVTQAAGQPQHF TGCAGCGTCACACAGGCGGCTGGACAGCCCCAGCATTTT
- TRBJ2-7 - TRBV2 CASSETRGYSYEQYF TGTGCCAGCAGTGAAACCCGGGGATACTCCTACGAGCAGTACTTC
- TRBJ2-1 TRBD1 TRBV29-1 CSVDRGLGTYNEQFF TGCAGCGTAGACAGGGGTCTTGGAACTTACAATGAGCAGTTCTTC
- TRBJ2-1 - TRBV30 CAWSRGGAGQSSYNEQFF TGTGCCTGGAGCCGAGGAGGGGCTGGACAGAGCTCCTACAATGAGCAGTTCTTC
few TRBJ2-7 - TRBV5-1 CASSSDSYEQYF TGCGCCAGCAGCTCGGACAGCTACGAGCAGTACTTC
few TRBJ2-3 - TRBV21-1 CRVGDTQYF TGCCGGGTTGGGGATACGCAGTATTTT
- TRBJ2-5 TRBD1 TRBV5-6 CASSSNPGQGLETQYF TGTGCCAGCAGCTCGAACCCGGGACAGGGGTTGGAGACCCAGTACTTC
- TRBJ2-1 - TRBV4-1 CASSQLAIGNEQFF TGCGCCAGCAGCCAACTAGCGATCGGGAATGAGCAGTTCTTC
- TRBJ1-1 - TRBV6-1 CASNHRVAGNTEAFF TGTGCCAGCAACCACAGGGTCGCGGGGAACACTGAAGCTTTCTTT
- TRBJ1-6 TRBD1 TRBV9 CASSEATGVGNSPLHF TGTGCCAGCAGCGAAGCAACAGGGGTGGGGAATTCACCCCTCCACTTT
- TRBJ1-2 - TRBV6-5 CASSGQNYGYTF TGTGCCAGCAGTGGCCAGAACTATGGCTACACCTTC
- TRBJ1-2 TRBD1 TRBV10-3 CAIRPGGDYGYTF TGTGCCATCAGACCAGGGGGTGACTATGGCTACACCTTC
- TRBJ2-1 TRBD2 TRBV7-2 CASSARAGGYNEQFF TGTGCCAGCAGCGCACGTGCGGGGGGGTACAATGAGCAGTTCTTC
- TRBJ1-1 - TRBV30 CALHPRGTEAFF TGTGCCTTGCACCCTCGGGGCACTGAAGCTTTCTTT
- TRBJ2-5 - TRBV2 CATRQEQETQYF TGTGCCACTCGACAGGAACAAGAGACCCAGTACTTC
- TRBJ1-1 - TRBV29-1 CSVEGGTEAFF TGCAGCGTCGAGGGGGGCACTGAAGCTTTCTTT
- TRBJ1-1 - TRBV30 CAWSVQDTEAFF TGTGCCTGGAGTGTACAGGACACTGAAGCTTTCTTT
- TRBJ1-2 - TRBV2 CASRGEDYGYTF TGTGCCAGTAGGGGGGAAGACTATGGCTACACCTTC
once TRBJ2-2 - TRBV29-1 CSVEDRSANTGELFF TGCAGCGTTGAAGATCGGTCGGCGAACACCGGGGAGCTGTTTTTT
- TRBJ1-5 TRBD1 TRBV11-2 CASSRTGGNQPQHF TGTGCCAGCAGTCGGACAGGGGGTAATCAGCCCCAGCATTTT
- TRBJ2-7 - TRBV7-9 CASGDPLMRDEQYF TGTGCCAGCGGTGACCCTTTAATGAGGGACGAGCAGTACTTC
- TRBJ2-3 - TRBV29-1 CSVRLRFADTQYF TGCAGCGTCCGACTACGATTTGCAGATACGCAGTATTTT
many TRBJ2-3 - TRBV5-6 CASSSQGADTQYF TGTGCCAGCAGCTCACAGGGAGCAGATACGCAGTATTTT
- TRBJ2-7 - TRBV30 CAWSVGGASYEQYF TGTGCCTGGAGTGTTGGGGGAGCCTCCTACGAGCAGTACTTC
- TRBJ2-1 - TRBV7-2 CASSLAGVSNEQFF TGTGCCAGCAGCTTAGCGGGAGTAAGCAATGAGCAGTTCTTC
- TRBJ1-1 - TRBV30 CAWSSRDRQALRLNTEAFF TGTGCCTGGAGCTCTCGCGACAGGCAAGCCTTGAGATTGAACACTGAAGCTTTCTTT
- TRBJ2-3 TRBD2 TRBV29-1 CSKRGAGDGTQYF TGCAGCAAGCGGGGAGCGGGGGACGGTACGCAGTATTTT
few TRBJ2-1 - TRBV19 CASSMRATDEQFF TGTGCCAGTAGTATGAGGGCGACCGATGAGCAGTTCTTC
- TRBJ1-5 - TRBV7-2 CASSPNRGTNQPQHF TGTGCCAGCAGCCCCAATAGGGGTACCAATCAGCCCCAGCATTTT
few TRBJ2-7 - TRBV29-1 CSVKDSFYEQYF TGCAGCGTTAAGGACAGCTTCTACGAGCAGTACTTC
few TRBJ2-1 TRBD1 TRBV28 CASRTGQGSYNEQFF TGTGCCAGCCGGACGGGACAGGGAAGCTACAATGAGCAGTTCTTC
- TRBJ2-3 - TRBV5-1 CASSLGGSLTDTQYF TGCGCCAGCAGCTTAGGGGGGTCACTCACAGATACGCAGTATTTT
- TRBJ2-1 - TRBV30 CAWSRGTYNEQFF TGTGCCTGGAGTCGAGGGACGTACAATGAGCAGTTCTTC
- TRBJ1-5 TRBD1 TRBV10-3 CAISGTGDNQPQHF TGTGCCATCAGTGGGACAGGGGATAATCAGCCCCAGCATTTT
few TRBJ2-3 - TRBV10-1 CASSEGGPDTQYF TGCGCCAGCAGTGAAGGCGGGCCAGATACGCAGTATTTT
- TRBJ2-7 TRBD2 TRBV29-1 CSVEGFGGGSYEQYF TGCAGCGTTGAGGGTTTCGGGGGGGGCTCCTACGAGCAGTACTTC
- TRBJ2-3 TRBD2 TRBV5-1 CASSSRTSETDTQYF TGCGCCAGCAGCTCCCGGACTAGCGAGACAGATACGCAGTATTTT